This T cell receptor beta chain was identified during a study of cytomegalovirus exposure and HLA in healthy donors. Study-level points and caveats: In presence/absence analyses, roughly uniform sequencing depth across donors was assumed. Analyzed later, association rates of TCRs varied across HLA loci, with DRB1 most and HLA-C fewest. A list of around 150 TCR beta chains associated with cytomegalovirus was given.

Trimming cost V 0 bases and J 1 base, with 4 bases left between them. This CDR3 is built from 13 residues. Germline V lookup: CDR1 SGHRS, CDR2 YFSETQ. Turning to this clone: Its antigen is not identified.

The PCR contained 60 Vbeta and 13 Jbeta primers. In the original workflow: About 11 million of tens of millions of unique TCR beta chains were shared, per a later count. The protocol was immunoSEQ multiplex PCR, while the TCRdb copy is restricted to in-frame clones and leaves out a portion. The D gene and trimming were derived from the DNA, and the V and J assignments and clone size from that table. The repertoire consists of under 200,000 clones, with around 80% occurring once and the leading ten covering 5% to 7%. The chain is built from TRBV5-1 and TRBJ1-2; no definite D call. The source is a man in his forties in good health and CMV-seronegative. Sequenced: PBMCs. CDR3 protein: CASSLASNYGYTF. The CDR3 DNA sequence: TGCGCCAGCAGCTTGGCCAGTAACTATGGCTACACCTTC.